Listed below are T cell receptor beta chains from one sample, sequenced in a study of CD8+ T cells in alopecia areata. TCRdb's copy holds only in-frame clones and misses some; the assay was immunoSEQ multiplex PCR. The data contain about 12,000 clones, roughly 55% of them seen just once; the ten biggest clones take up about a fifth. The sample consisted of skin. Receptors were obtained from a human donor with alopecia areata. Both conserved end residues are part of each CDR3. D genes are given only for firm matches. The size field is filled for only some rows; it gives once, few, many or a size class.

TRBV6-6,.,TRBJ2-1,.,CASSYGTHHTGNEQFF,TGTGCCAGCAGTTACGGGACCCATCACACCGGAAATGAGCAGTTCTTC
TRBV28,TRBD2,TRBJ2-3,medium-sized,CASGGHHGTSGPEGQYF,TGTGCCAGCGGAGGACATCACGGGACTAGCGGGCCCGAAGGGCAGTATTTT
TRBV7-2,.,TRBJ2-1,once,CASSLGFRNNEQFF,TGTGCCAGCAGCTTAGGTTTCAGGAACAATGAGCAGTTCTTC
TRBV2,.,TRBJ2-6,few,CAIEDSTSGANVLTF,TGTGCCATTGAGGACAGTACCTCTGGGGCCAACGTCCTGACTTTC
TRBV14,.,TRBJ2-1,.,CASSPLGAGGDEQFF,TGTGCCAGCAGCCCTCTGGGGGCCGGAGGGGATGAGCAGTTCTTC
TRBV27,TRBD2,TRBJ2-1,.,CATRGGTSGDNEQFF,TGTGCCACGAGAGGAGGGACTAGCGGAGACAATGAGCAGTTCTTC
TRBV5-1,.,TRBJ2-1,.,CASSFSGRGNEQFF,TGCGCCAGCAGCTTTAGTGGTAGAGGAAATGAGCAGTTCTTC
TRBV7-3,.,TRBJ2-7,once,CASSSGRRYEQYF,TGTGCCAGCAGCTCGGGACGCCGGTACGAGCAGTACTTC
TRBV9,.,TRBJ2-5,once,CASSAPQTQETQYF,TGTGCCAGCAGCGCCCCCCAGACGCAAGAGACCCAGTACTTC
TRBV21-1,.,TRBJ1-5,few,CASSKVNRGRDQPQHF,TGTGCCAGCAGCAAAGTCAACAGGGGGCGGGATCAGCCCCAGCATTTT
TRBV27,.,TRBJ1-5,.,CASSPDSNQPQHF,TGTGCCAGCAGTCCCGACAGTAATCAGCCCCAGCATTTT
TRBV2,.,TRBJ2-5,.,CASFRQESWTQYF,TGTGCCAGCTTCCGACAGGAGTCATGGACCCAGTACTTC
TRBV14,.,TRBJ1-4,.,CAGSQGGMEKLFF,TGTGCCGGCAGCCAAGGTGGAATGGAAAAACTGTTTTTT
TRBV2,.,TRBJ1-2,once,CASSPMVSQGNGYTF,TGTGCCAGCAGCCCGATGGTCTCACAAGGAAATGGCTACACCTTC
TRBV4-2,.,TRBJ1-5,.,CASSQGGAGNQPQHF,TGTGCCAGCAGCCAGGGGGGGGCAGGGAATCAGCCCCAGCATTTT
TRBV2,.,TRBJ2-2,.,CASSELEGTGELFF,TGTGCCAGCAGTGAGCTAGAAGGGACCGGGGAGCTGTTTTTT
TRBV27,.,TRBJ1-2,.,CASSLSRGSYGYTF,TGTGCCAGCAGTTTATCAAGGGGGTCCTATGGCTACACCTTC